Presented here are 30 T cell receptor beta chains from one specimen sequenced in a study of CD8 T cells in Susac syndrome. RNA totalling roughly 0.45 to 1 ug underwent reverse transcription with random hexamers. In TCRdb, the immunoSEQ multiplex PCR reads were re-called with MiXCR into one record per CDR3 protein. The sample has 85,000 to 95,000 distinct CDR3 sequences; 85% to 95% are singletons. The sample was CD4+ T cells from PBMCs. Every receptor here comes from a human donor with Susac syndrome.

This chain links TRBV24-1 with TRBJ2-3, with D tentatively TRBD1 (7 bases). The length of the CDR3 is 17 residues. Per the germline V gene, CDR1 is KGHDR and CDR2 is SFDVKD. Trimming pared 3 bases from V and 5 bases from J, leaving 20 bases between. CDR3: CATSDPPTGYGGDTQYF. The CDR3 DNA sequence: TGTGCCACCAGTGATCCACCGACAGGGTACGGGGGAGATACGCAGTATTTT.

The chain joins TRBV30 to TRBJ1-2; D gene unclear. The V end lost 8 bases, the J end lost 0 bases, and 16 bases lay between the germline ends. Germline CDR1 GTSNPN, CDR2 SVGIG (reference sequence). The CDR3 totals 14 residues. The CDR3 nucleotides are TGTGCCCACCGGCCCCAGCGGACTAACTATGGCTACACCTTC. Its protein product is CAHRPQRTNYGYTF. Full variable domain (remainder filled in from reference TRBV30 and TRBJ1-2): SQTIHQWPATLVQPVGSPLSLECTVEGTSNPNLYWYRQAAGRGLQLLFYSVGIGQISSEVPQNLSASRPQDRQFILSSKKLLLSDSGFYLCAHRPQRTNYGYTFGSGTRLTVV.

The chain uses TRBV20-1 and TRBJ2-5; 8 bases align to TRBD2. Trimming removed 0 bases from V and 3 bases from J; junction bases left unmatched: 0. This CDR3 region has 13 residues. CDR1 and CDR2 (germline): DFQATT, SNEGSKA (reference sequence). The CDR3 coding sequence is TGCAGTGCTAGAGAGACTAGCGAAGAGACCCAGTACTTC. Translation: CSARETSEETQYF.

For this clonotype: The CDR3 ends on some other residue instead of the conserved phenylalanine or tryptophan, so this is likely a read error. The CDR3 DNA reads as TGTGCCAGCAGCCTCTGGACAGCTTCCTACGAGCAGTACTCC. Its protein is CASSLWTASYEQYS. This chain joins TRBV16 and TRBJ2-7; weak D call: TRBD1 (6 bases). V dropped 4 bases and J dropped 1 base, with 11 bases sitting between them. The CDR3 covers 14 residues. CDR1 KGHSY and CDR2 FQNENV come from the germline V gene.

This rearrangement joins TRBV10-3 to TRBJ2-1; D may be TRBD1 (5 bases). Trimming shortened V by 3 bases and J by 0 bases, and 9 bases separated the two germline ends. Germline CDR1 ENHRY, CDR2 SYGVKD. There are 15 residues in the CDR3. The CDR3 DNA reads TGTGCCATCAGTGACCCAGGGAACTCCTACAATGAGCAGTTCTTC. This codes for CAISDPGNSYNEQFF.

This clonotype has only one observation. This rearrangement joins TRBV23-1 to TRBJ1-2; perhaps TRBD1 as D (5 bases). TRBV23-1 is assigned to the ORF class and has an uncertain function. V dropped 2 bases and J dropped 4 bases, with 11 bases sitting between them. The CDR3 extends over 14 amino acids. The CDR3 is CASSQTGGGYGYTF. The CDR3 DNA follows: TGCGCCAGCAGTCAAACCGGGGGAGGCTATGGCTACACCTTC.

This sequence joins TRBV6-5 and TRBJ2-1, with 10 bases matching TRBD2. The CDR3 is 15 residues long. CDR1 is MNHEY and CDR2 is SVGAGI in the germline V gene. The ends lost 4 bases at V and 4 bases at J; junction bases unmatched: 4. CDR3 coding DNA: TGTGCCAGCAGTTCTACTAGCGGGGCATACAATGAGCAGTTCTTC. Protein sequence: CASSSTSGAYNEQFF.

The V call is TRBV5-1, the J call TRBJ2-7; the D is unclear. There are 13 residues in the CDR3. Germline V lookup: CDR1 SGHRS, CDR2 YFSETQ. Trimming took 1 base from V and 2 from J, leaving 7 bases between them. The CDR3 reads CASSLSEPYEQYF. DNA for the CDR3: TGCGCCAGCAGCTTGAGCGAGCCCTACGAGCAGTACTTC.

This chain joins TRBV7-9 and TRBJ1-2; 9 bases line up with TRBD1. The germline gives CDR1 SEHNR, CDR2 FQNEAQ (reference sequence). Unmatched junction bases numbered 7, after V lost 10 bases and J lost 4 bases. The CDR3 spans 13 residues. CDR3 sequence: CATGTGRIYGYTF. The DNA of the CDR3 is TGTGCCACTGGGACAGGGCGTATCTATGGCTACACCTTC.

The genes are TRBV20-1 and TRBJ2-1; 8 bases line up with TRBD2. CDR1 and CDR2 (germline): DFQATT, SNEGSKA (reference sequence). This CDR3 contains 16 residues. V gave up 1 base and J gave up 2 bases; unmatched junction bases: 7. Here the CDR3 DNA reads TGCAGTGCTAGAGCTGGGGGCGGGGGGCCCTACAATGAGCAGTTCTTC. Protein sequence: CSARAGGGGPYNEQFF.

V gene TRBV5-8 combines with J gene TRBJ2-1; the match to TRBD2 covers 8 bases. V was clipped by 5 bases and J by 6 bases; unmatched bases: 10. CDR1 is SGHTS, CDR2 YDEGEE, per germline. CDR3 size: 15 residues. CDR3 sequence (DNA): TGTGCCAGCAGGACTCCGGGACTAGTTCGCAATGAGCAGTTCTTC. Its translation is CASRTPGLVRNEQFF. The full variable domain, in which reference TRBV5-8 and TRBJ2-1 provide the parts outside the CDR3, is EAGVTQSPTHLIKTRGQQATLRCSPISGHTSVYWYQQALGLGLQFLLWYDEGEERNRGNFPPRFSGRQFPNYSSELNVNALELEDSALYLCASRTPGLVRNEQFFGPGTRLTVL.

The V call is TRBV6-5, the J call TRBJ2-7; D remains unclear. The CDR3 runs to 12 residues. Germline CDR1 is MNHEY and CDR2 is SVGAGI. V lost 6 bases and J 4 bases, leaving 10 bases between the germline ends. In nucleotides, the CDR3 is TGTGCCAGCAGCATCGACCCTTACGAGCAGTACTTC. It encodes CASSIDPYEQYF.

This chain connects TRBV5-4 to TRBJ1-6, with 7 bases lining up with TRBD1. This CDR3 contains 14 residues. V trimming: 5 bases; J trimming: 4 bases; junction bases outside the gene matches: 3. Germline CDR1 is SGHNT and CDR2 is YYREEE (reference sequence). The DNA for the CDR3 is TGTGCCAGCAGTCCGGGACAGTATAATTCACCCCTCCACTTT. Translating gives CASSPGQYNSPLHF.

The chain combines TRBV18 with TRBJ2-4; 7 bases fit TRBD1. This CDR3 is built from 14 residues. The V segment lost 4 bases and the J segment 7 bases; nucleotides outside the gene matches: 7. Germline-derived CDR1 and CDR2 are KGHSH and LQKENI. As DNA, the CDR3 is TGTGCCAGCTCACAGAATCCGACAGGGAACATTCAGTACTTC. This translates into CASSQNPTGNIQYF. The full variable domain, rest sourced from reference TRBV18 and TRBJ2-4, is NAGVMQNPRHLVRRRGQEARLRCSPMKGHSHVYWYRQLPEEGLKFMVYLQKENIIDESGMPKERFSAEFPKEGPSILRIQQVVRGDSAAYFCASSQNPTGNIQYFGAGTRLSVL.

This chain uses TRBV9 with TRBJ2-7; 7 positions agree with TRBD1. CDR3 length equals 16 residues. The germline CDR1 and CDR2 sequences are SGDLS and YYNGEE. J lost 3 bases, V lost 6 bases, and 15 bases had no gene match. CDR3 loop: CASKGSTGAFDYEQYF. The CDR3 coding sequence is TGTGCCAGCAAAGGGAGCACAGGGGCGTTCGACTACGAGCAGTACTTC.

The gene calls are TRBV4-2 and TRBJ2-1, with 8 positions matching TRBD1. J was trimmed by 4 bases and V by 4 bases; bases with no gene match: 9. The CDR3 is 16 residues long. CDR1 LGHNA and CDR2 YNFKEQ come from the germline V gene. As DNA, the CDR3 is TGTGCCAGCAGCCCCCAGGGAACAGGGGGTTACAATGAGCAGTTCTTC. It translates to CASSPQGTGGYNEQFF.

The chain employs TRBV5-6 and TRBJ2-7; no clear D. Between the trimmed V and J ends, which lost 4 bases and 3 bases, there was a span of 11 bases. Germline V gene lookup returns CDR1 SGHDT and CDR2 YYEEEE. The CDR3 length is 13 residues. This CDR3 reads CASSTLEGYEQYF. The CDR3 nucleotides are TGTGCCAGCAGCACCCTGGAAGGCTACGAGCAGTACTTC.

A few counts support this clonotype. This sequence joins TRBV12-3 or TRBV12-4 and TRBJ2-3; D may be TRBD2 (6 bases). Trimming cost V 3 bases and J 1 base, with 8 bases left between them. The CDR3 consists of 14 residues. The CDR3 spells CASSFSGGTDTQYF. CDR3 nucleotide sequence: TGTGCCAGCAGTTTTAGCGGAGGCACAGATACGCAGTATTTT.

This rearrangement joins TRBV20-1 to TRBJ1-2; TRBD1 matches at 7 bases. With 5 bases clipped from V and 3 bases from J, the junction kept 6 bases outside the gene matches. CDR1 and CDR2 from the germline V gene are DFQATT and SNEGSKA (reference sequence). The CDR3 runs to 13 residues. The CDR3 is CSAGDRADYGYTF. DNA for the CDR3: TGCAGTGCTGGCGACAGGGCCGACTATGGCTACACCTTC.

This clonotype was recorded only once. The J gene is TRBJ2-3, the V gene TRBV4-2; no firm D call. The length of the CDR3 is 14 residues. CDR1 is LGHNA, CDR2 YNFKEQ, per germline. Trimming pared 4 bases from V and 2 bases from J, leaving 10 bases between. Here the CDR3 reads CASSPPDPTDTQYF. In nucleotides, the CDR3 is TGTGCCAGCAGCCCGCCGGACCCCACAGATACGCAGTATTTT.

The sample holds one count of this clonotype. The chain carries TRBV19 and TRBJ2-1; D is uncertain. This CDR3 has 14 amino acids. V was cut by 10 bases and J by 2 bases, with 15 bases left in between. Looked up from germline, CDR1 is LNHDA and CDR2 is SQIVND (reference sequence). The CDR3 sequence is CATKEMLTYNEQFF. In DNA, the CDR3 is TGTGCCACCAAAGAGATGCTAACCTACAATGAGCAGTTCTTC.

The gene calls are TRBV28 and TRBJ2-1; 10 bases match TRBD1. Trimming cost V 5 bases and J 4 bases; bases outside gene matches: 5. CDR1 is MDHEN and CDR2 is SYDVKM in the germline V gene. CDR3 size: 15 residues. The CDR3, as DNA: TGTGCCAGCAGTGTCCGGGACAGGGGTTACAATGAGCAGTTCTTC. This gives the protein CASSVRDRGYNEQFF.

The V call is TRBV11-2, the J call TRBJ2-1, with 7 bases identical to TRBD2. This CDR3 has 15 amino acids. Germline V gene sequence: CDR1 SGHAT, CDR2 FQNNGV. The V segment lost 5 bases and the J segment 4 bases; nucleotides outside the gene matches: 8. The CDR3 coding sequence is TGTGCCAGCAGCGGGAGCGGGGCCTCGTACAATGAGCAGTTCTTC. Translated: CASSGSGASYNEQFF.

This chain joins TRBV9 and TRBJ1-2, with TRBD1 identical over 9 bases. With V trimmed by 3 bases and J by 3 bases, 6 bases remained unmatched. CDR1 SGDLS and CDR2 YYNGEE come from the germline V gene. CDR3 length: 15 residues. CDR3 DNA sequence: TGTGCCAGCAGCGCCCGGACAGGGGAGTACTATGGCTACACCTTC. This gives the protein CASSARTGEYYGYTF.

The chain couples TRBV25-1 to TRBJ1-2; a weak D match, TRBD1 (5 bases). Germline lookup yields CDR1 MGHDK and CDR2 SYGVNS. V shed 1 base and J shed 7 bases, with 7 bases lying between them. There are 12 residues in the CDR3. In DNA, the CDR3 is TGTGCCAGCAGTGAATCTAGGGGTGGCTACACCTTC. Its protein product is CASSESRGGYTF.

CDR3 DNA sequence: TGCAGTGCTCCTCGGGGGGGGAACACCGGGGAGCTGTTTTTT. Protein sequence: CSAPRGGNTGELFF. V and J are TRBV20-1 and TRBJ2-2, with 8 nucleotides matching TRBD2. After removal of 5 bases from V and 1 base from J, the junction contained 3 bases not matched to a gene. The CDR3 spans 14 residues. Germline-derived CDR1 and CDR2 are DFQATT and SNEGSKA (reference sequence).

The chain recombines TRBV27 with TRBJ2-3; TRBD1 agrees at 10 bases. The CDR3 length is 14 residues. The ends lost 6 bases at V and 6 bases at J; junction bases unmatched: 6. The germline CDR1 and CDR2 sequences are MNHEY and SMNVEV (reference sequence). CDR3 nucleotides: TGTGCCAGCAGAGCCCGGACAGGGGGTGATACGCAGTATTTT. This codes for CASRARTGGDTQYF.

The chain is built from TRBV20-1 and TRBJ1-5; 7 bases are a match to TRBD1. The trim removed 3 bases at V and 3 bases at J, leaving 8 bases unmatched. The CDR3 extends over 15 amino acids. The V gene's germline CDR1 is DFQATT and CDR2 SNEGSKA (reference sequence). This chain's CDR3 is CSARQGTGVNQPQHF. Written as DNA, the CDR3 is TGCAGTGCTAGGCAAGGAACAGGGGTCAATCAGCCCCAGCATTTT.

This chain uses TRBV13 with TRBJ2-1; 9 bases map to TRBD2. The J segment lost 6 bases and the V segment lost 3 bases, leaving 6 bases of the junction unmatched. The germline V gene encodes CDR1 PRHDT and CDR2 FYEKMQ (reference sequence). CDR3 size: 15 residues. CDR3 residues: CASSFPRGGPNEQFF. The CDR3 nucleotides are TGTGCCAGCAGCTTTCCGCGGGGGGGGCCCAATGAGCAGTTCTTC.

This sequence joins TRBV12-3 or TRBV12-4 and TRBJ1-5; 8 positions match TRBD1. V trimming: 3 bases; J trimming: 2 bases; junction bases outside the gene matches: 3. The CDR3 has 15 amino acids. The CDR3 sequence: CASSFGTGGNQPQHF. CDR3 DNA: TGTGCCAGCAGTTTCGGGACAGGTGGCAATCAGCCCCAGCATTTT.